A selection of T cell receptor beta chains follows, all from one sample in a study of CD8 T cells in ankylosing spondylitis. TCRdb passed the 5' RACE reads through MiXCR, listing each CDR3 protein once. The sample includes about 240,000 distinct CDR3 sequences, around 11% seen only once; the top ten take around 6.5%. The specimen sequenced was blood, either unsorted or a sorted T cell fraction (not recorded which). The receptors come from a male donor with ankylosing spondylitis or in good health (not recorded which). Both conserved end residues are part of each CDR3. A D gene is named only where the DNA matches it firmly. Some rows have no size entry. The others give once, few or many, or a class for an expanded clone.

J	D	V	size	CDR3	DNA
TRBJ2-7	-	TRBV5-1	many	CASSFDQTYEQYF	TGCGCCAGCAGCTTCGACCAAACCTACGAGCAGTACTTC
TRBJ2-6	TRBD1	TRBV11-2	-	CASSSSTGLFSGANVLTF	TGTGCCAGCAGCAGTTCGACAGGGTTATTTTCTGGGGCCAACGTCCTGACTTTC
TRBJ2-1	-	TRBV4-1	-	CASSQFDMSSYNEQFF	TGCGCCAGCAGCCAATTCGACATGAGCTCCTACAATGAGCAGTTCTTC
TRBJ2-1	-	TRBV6-5	many	CASSYLGYSPNEQFF	TGTGCCAGCAGTTACTTAGGATACAGTCCCAATGAGCAGTTCTTC
TRBJ2-5	-	TRBV5-1	few	CASRAAGGDETQYF	TGCGCCAGCAGGGCGGCGGGCGGTGACGAGACCCAGTACTTC
TRBJ2-7	-	TRBV3-1	-	CASSQVGAAEQYF	TGTGCCAGCAGCCAAGTGGGAGCGGCCGAGCAGTACTTC
TRBJ2-1	-	TRBV7-2	many	CASSLERGTYNEQFF	TGTGCCAGCAGCTTAGAACGGGGGACATACAATGAGCAGTTCTTC
TRBJ1-2	-	TRBV12-3/TRBV12-4	many	CASSLRENYGYTF	TGTGCCAGCAGTTTGCGGGAGAACTATGGCTACACCTTC
TRBJ2-2	TRBD2	TRBV12-3/TRBV12-4	many	CASSFPGGSGRDTGELFF	TGTGCCAGCAGTTTCCCTGGGGGGAGCGGGAGAGATACCGGGGAGCTGTTTTTT
TRBJ2-1	-	TRBV7-2	many	CASTPGSYNEQFF	TGTGCCAGCACCCCTGGCAGCTACAATGAGCAGTTCTTC
TRBJ2-3	-	TRBV29-1	many	CSVDGQLNTQYF	TGCAGCGTTGATGGACAGCTCAATACGCAGTATTTT
TRBJ2-2	-	TRBV5-1	many	CASSLSTVGVAGELFF	TGCGCCAGCAGCTTGTCAACCGTTGGGGTCGCCGGGGAGCTGTTTTTT
TRBJ2-5	-	TRBV12-3/TRBV12-4	many	CASSSPPGQQETQYF	TGTGCCAGCAGTTCCCCTCCGGGACAACAAGAGACCCAGTACTTC
TRBJ2-1	TRBD1	TRBV5-1	-	CASSRQGMNEQFF	TGCGCCAGCAGCCGACAGGGTATGAATGAGCAGTTCTTC
TRBJ1-1	-	TRBV5-1	-	CASSLSGTNTEAFF	TGCGCCAGCAGCTTGTCAGGGACGAACACTGAAGCTTTCTTT
TRBJ2-2	-	TRBV24-1	few	CATSDLSDTGELFF	TGTGCCACCAGTGATTTATCTGACACCGGGGAGCTGTTTTTT
TRBJ1-2	TRBD1	TRBV2	few	CASSSGTGIMKGYTF	TGTGCCAGCAGTTCCGGGACAGGGATCATGAAGGGCTACACCTTC
TRBJ2-2	TRBD2	TRBV5-5	many	CASSLSGIYTGELFF	TGTGCCAGCAGCCTAAGCGGGATTTACACCGGGGAGCTGTTTTTT
TRBJ2-1	TRBD2	TRBV12-3/TRBV12-4	many	CASSPTSGSSDEQFF	TGTGCCAGCAGCCCGACTAGCGGGAGCTCTGATGAGCAGTTCTTC
TRBJ2-1	TRBD1	TRBV6-4	many	CASATGESNEQFF	TGTGCCTCAGCGACAGGGGAAAGCAATGAGCAGTTCTTC
TRBJ2-1	TRBD2	TRBV10-3	many	CAISEVSGSSYNEQFF	TGTGCCATCAGTGAGGTTAGCGGGAGCTCCTACAATGAGCAGTTCTTC
TRBJ1-1	-	TRBV2	-	CASSERVGGEAFF	TGTGCCAGCAGTGAGAGGGTGGGAGGGGAAGCTTTCTTT
TRBJ1-2	-	TRBV7-6	few	CASSSFGRGYTF	TGTGCCAGCAGCTCCTTCGGACGCGGCTACACCTTC
TRBJ2-3	-	TRBV7-9	-	CASSPGAMRADTQYF	TGTGCCAGCAGCCCCGGGGCCATGCGCGCAGATACGCAGTATTTT
TRBJ2-1	-	TRBV5-1	-	CASSPLGSREQFF	TGCGCCAGCAGCCCATTGGGTTCGCGCGAGCAGTTCTTC
TRBJ1-4	-	TRBV24-1	few	CATSDTPGLLGEGVEEKLFF	TGTGCCACCAGTGATACACCGGGACTTCTAGGAGAGGGGGTAGAGGAAAAACTGTTTTTT
TRBJ1-4	-	TRBV20-1	-	CSARAGGQRNEKLFF	TGCAGTGCTAGAGCAGGAGGCCAGCGTAATGAAAAACTGTTTTTT
TRBJ2-5	-	TRBV6-5	many	CASGQQETQYF	TGTGCCAGCGGACAGCAAGAGACCCAGTACTTC
TRBJ2-3	-	TRBV29-1	few	CSVETGTGTDTQYF	TGCAGCGTGGAAACAGGGACGGGCACAGATACGCAGTATTTT
TRBJ1-1	-	TRBV6-6	many	CASSYRPGAYEAFF	TGTGCCAGCAGTTACCGGCCGGGGGCCTATGAAGCTTTCTTT
TRBJ1-1	-	TRBV12-3/TRBV12-4	many	CASRGTLHTEAFF	TGTGCCAGCAGAGGGACGTTACACACTGAAGCTTTCTTT
TRBJ2-3	-	TRBV20-1	many	CSARVPGTDTQYF	TGCAGTGCTAGAGTCCCTGGCACAGATACGCAGTATTTT
TRBJ1-2	-	TRBV11-2	many	CASSYTVGPHSNYGYTF	TGTGCCAGCAGTTACACAGTAGGGCCCCACTCTAACTATGGCTACACCTTC
TRBJ2-7	TRBD1	TRBV5-1	-	CASTPPGQSYEQYF	TGCGCCAGCACTCCGCCGGGACAGTCCTACGAGCAGTACTTC
TRBJ2-1	TRBD2	TRBV7-2	-	CASSLLGLAGSYNEQFF	TGTGCCAGCAGCCTTCTAGGACTAGCGGGGTCCTACAATGAGCAGTTCTTC
TRBJ2-4	TRBD1	TRBV15	few	CATSRSILPGQGNIQYF	TGTGCCACCAGCAGATCGATTCTCCCGGGACAGGGCAACATTCAGTACTTC
TRBJ2-7	-	TRBV20-1	many	CSAGGTPNYEQYF	TGCAGTGCTGGCGGCACTCCGAACTACGAGCAGTACTTC
TRBJ1-2	-	TRBV5-1	-	CASSLEYWGYGYTF	TGCGCCAGCAGCTTGGAATATTGGGGCTATGGCTACACCTTC
TRBJ2-1	-	TRBV7-2	many	CASSLTPWGASYNEQFF	TGTGCCAGCAGCTTAACTCCCTGGGGGGCCTCCTACAATGAGCAGTTCTTC
TRBJ2-3	TRBD1	TRBV5-1	many	CASSLDRVADTQYF	TGCGCCAGCAGCTTAGACAGGGTTGCAGATACGCAGTATTTT
TRBJ1-2	-	TRBV5-1	-	CASSKNDGNYGYTF	TGCGCCAGCTCAAAGAACGACGGGAACTATGGCTACACCTTC
TRBJ2-3	-	TRBV12-3/TRBV12-4	many	CASSLRDSTDTQYF	TGTGCCAGCAGTTTACGGGACTCCACAGATACGCAGTATTTT
TRBJ1-1	-	TRBV5-1	few	CASNQFGQGNTEAFF	TGCGCCAGCAATCAATTCGGCCAGGGTAACACTGAAGCTTTCTTT
TRBJ2-1	-	TRBV7-2	-	CASSPVGGDPYNEQFF	TGTGCCAGCAGCCCCGTTGGCGGGGATCCCTACAATGAGCAGTTCTTC
TRBJ2-3	-	TRBV29-1	many	CSVDKRLASTDTQYF	TGCAGCGTTGACAAGCGCCTTGCGAGCACAGATACGCAGTATTTT
TRBJ2-1	-	TRBV7-9	-	CASSFSNSYNEQFF	TGTGCCAGCAGCTTCTCTAACTCCTACAATGAGCAGTTCTTC
TRBJ2-1	-	TRBV6-5	many	CASSYKSRPLDEQFF	TGTGCCAGCAGTTACAAGTCCAGACCCCTGGATGAGCAGTTCTTC
TRBJ2-3	-	TRBV5-1	few	CASSLGLTPSTDTQYF	TGCGCCAGCAGCTTGGGGCTTACACCAAGCACAGATACGCAGTATTTT
TRBJ2-7	-	TRBV5-1	few	CASSLDRTNEQYF	TGCGCCAGCAGCTTGGACAGGACCAACGAGCAGTACTTC
TRBJ2-1	TRBD2	TRBV7-9	few	CASSFSAWGGEQFF	TGTGCCAGCAGCTTCTCCGCTTGGGGGGGTGAGCAGTTCTTC